This T cell receptor beta chain was identified during a study of identical twins. Points from the study as a whole: Models underpredicted monozygotic twin sharing of out-of-frame TCR alpha. Those out-of-frame alpha sequences shared by twins showed an excess of low generation probability. For cord blood, abundant beta clonotypes had fewer insertions, unlike memory repertoires, which showed none.

As to this clonotype: Its antigen remains unidentified.

Germline assignment: CDR1 SNHLY and CDR2 FYNNEI. The CDR3 loop spans 14 amino acids. V lost 7 bases and J lost 3, with 15 bases in between. TCRdb used MiXCR to reprocess the 5' RACE reads, holding one entry per CDR3 protein. The sample holds 260,000 or so distinct CDR3 sequences, approximately 7.9% seen once. This sample also appeared in a second study, on yellow fever vaccine responses in identical twins. As that report states: Reportedly, the T cell response mounted by twins to vaccine seemed partly convergent, partly personalized.

The source is a woman between 18 and 30 years old in good health. The sample taken for sequencing was CD8+ T cells sorted from blood. This sequence joins TRBV2 and TRBJ1-2; no firm D call. The CDR3: CASMAAPRDYGYTF. DNA of the CDR3: TGTGCCAGCATGGCGGCTCCTCGGGACTATGGCTACACCTTC. Full variable domain (rest looked up from reference TRBV2 and TRBJ1-2): EPEVTQTPSHQVTQMGQEVILRCVPISNHLYFYWYRQILGQKVEFLVSFYNNEISEKSEIFDDQFSVERPDGSNFTLKIRSTKLEDSAMYFCASMAAPRDYGYTFGSGTRLTVV.